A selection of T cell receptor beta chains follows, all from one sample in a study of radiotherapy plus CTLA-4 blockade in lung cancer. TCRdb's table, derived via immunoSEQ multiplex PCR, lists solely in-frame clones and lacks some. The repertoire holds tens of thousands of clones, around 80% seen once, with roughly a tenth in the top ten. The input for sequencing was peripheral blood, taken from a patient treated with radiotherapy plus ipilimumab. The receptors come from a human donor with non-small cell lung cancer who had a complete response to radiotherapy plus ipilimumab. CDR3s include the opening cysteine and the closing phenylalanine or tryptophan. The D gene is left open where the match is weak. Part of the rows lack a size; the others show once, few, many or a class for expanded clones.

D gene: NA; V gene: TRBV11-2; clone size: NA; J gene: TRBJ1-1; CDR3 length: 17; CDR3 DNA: TGTGCCAGCAGCCCCGCTAGCGTCAGGCGGATGAACACTGAAGCTTTCTTT; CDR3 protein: CASSPASVRRMNTEAFF
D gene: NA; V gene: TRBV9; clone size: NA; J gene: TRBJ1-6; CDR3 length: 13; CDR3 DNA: TGTGCCAGCAGCTCAGGCTGGAATTCACCCCTCCACTTT; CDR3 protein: CASSSGWNSPLHF
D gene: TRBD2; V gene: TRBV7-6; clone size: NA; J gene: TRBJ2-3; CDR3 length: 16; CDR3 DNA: TGTGCCAGCAGCGGGGGGGGTAGCGGGAGCACAGATACGCAGTATTTT; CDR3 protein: CASSGGGSGSTDTQYF
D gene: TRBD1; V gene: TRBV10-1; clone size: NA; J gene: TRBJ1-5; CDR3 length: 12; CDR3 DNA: TGCGCCAGCGGACAGGGCAGTCAGCCCCAGCATTTT; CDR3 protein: CASGQGSQPQHF
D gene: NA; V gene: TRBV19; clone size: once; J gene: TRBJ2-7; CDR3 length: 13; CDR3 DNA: TGTGCCAGTAGTGACAGGATGCCCTACGAGCAGTACTTC; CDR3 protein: CASSDRMPYEQYF
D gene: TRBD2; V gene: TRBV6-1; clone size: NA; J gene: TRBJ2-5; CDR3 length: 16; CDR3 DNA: TGTGCCAGCAGTGCACTAGCGGGGGGAACCCAAGAGACCCAGTACTTC; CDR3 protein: CASSALAGGTQETQYF
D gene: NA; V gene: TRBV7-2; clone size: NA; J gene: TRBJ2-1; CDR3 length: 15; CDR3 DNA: TGTGCCAGCAGCTTCCGGAGACTAGAAGACAATGAGCAGTTCTTC; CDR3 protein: CASSFRRLEDNEQFF
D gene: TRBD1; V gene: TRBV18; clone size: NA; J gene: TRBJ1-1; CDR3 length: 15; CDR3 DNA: TGTGCCAGCTCACCCCAGGGGGCATGGAACACTGAAGCTTTCTTT; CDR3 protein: CASSPQGAWNTEAFF
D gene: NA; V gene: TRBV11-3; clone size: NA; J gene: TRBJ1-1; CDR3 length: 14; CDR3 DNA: TGTGCCAGCAGCCCAGATCGGGGGGCAGTTGAAGCTTTCTTT; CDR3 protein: CASSPDRGAVEAFF
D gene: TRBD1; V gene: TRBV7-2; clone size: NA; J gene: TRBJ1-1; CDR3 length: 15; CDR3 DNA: TGTGCCAGCAGCCCAAGGCAGGGGGCCGGCACTGAAGCTTTCTTT; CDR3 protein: CASSPRQGAGTEAFF
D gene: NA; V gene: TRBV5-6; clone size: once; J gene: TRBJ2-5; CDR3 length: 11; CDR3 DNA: TGTGCCAGCAGTCTCCAAGAGACCCAGTACTTC; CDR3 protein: CASSLQETQYF
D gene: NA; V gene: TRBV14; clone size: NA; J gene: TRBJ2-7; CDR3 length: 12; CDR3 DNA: TGTGCCAGCAGCCAAGGGGGACGAAATCAGTACTTC; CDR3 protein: CASSQGGRNQYF
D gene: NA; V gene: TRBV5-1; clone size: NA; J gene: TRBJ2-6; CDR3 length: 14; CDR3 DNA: TGCGCCAGCAGCAAGACAGCTGGGGCCAACGTCCTGACTTTC; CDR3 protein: CASSKTAGANVLTF
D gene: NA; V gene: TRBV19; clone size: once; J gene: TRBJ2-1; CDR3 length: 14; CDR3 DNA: TGTGCCAGTAGTATTGTGGGGCGAGACAATGAGCAGTTCTTC; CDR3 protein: CASSIVGRDNEQFF
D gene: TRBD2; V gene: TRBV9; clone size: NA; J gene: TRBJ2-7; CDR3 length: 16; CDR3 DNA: TGTGCCAGCAGCGTAGATAGCGGGGGGCCCGCCTACGAGCAGTACTTC; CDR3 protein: CASSVDSGGPAYEQYF
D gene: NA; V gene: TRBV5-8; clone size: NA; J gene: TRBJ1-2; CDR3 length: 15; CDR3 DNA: TGTGCCAGCAGCTTGGTTTTGGGCACGATGGAAGGCTACACCTTC; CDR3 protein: CASSLVLGTMEGYTF
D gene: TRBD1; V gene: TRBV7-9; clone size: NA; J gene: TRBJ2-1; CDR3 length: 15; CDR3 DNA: TGTGCCAGCAGCTCTTTGGACAGGCATCGCAATGAGCAGTTCTTC; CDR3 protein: CASSSLDRHRNEQFF
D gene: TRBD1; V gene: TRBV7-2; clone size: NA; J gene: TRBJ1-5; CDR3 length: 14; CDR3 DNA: TGTGCCAGCAGCCTAGACAGGGGCAATCAGCCCCAGCATTTT; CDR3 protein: CASSLDRGNQPQHF